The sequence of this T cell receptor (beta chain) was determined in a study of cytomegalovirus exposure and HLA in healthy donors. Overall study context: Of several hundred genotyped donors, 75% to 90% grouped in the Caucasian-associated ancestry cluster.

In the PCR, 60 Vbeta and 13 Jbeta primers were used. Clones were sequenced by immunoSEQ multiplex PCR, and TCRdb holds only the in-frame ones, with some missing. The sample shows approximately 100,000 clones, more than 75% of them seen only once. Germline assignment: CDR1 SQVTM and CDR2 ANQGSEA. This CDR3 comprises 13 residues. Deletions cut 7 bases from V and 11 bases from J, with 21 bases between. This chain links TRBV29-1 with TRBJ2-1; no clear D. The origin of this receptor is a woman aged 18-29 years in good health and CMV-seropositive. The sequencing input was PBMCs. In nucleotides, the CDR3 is TGCAGCGCTCCAGTAGACAACACTCCCAAGCAGTTCTTC. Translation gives CSAPVDNTPKQFF.